This T cell receptor (beta chain) was captured by sequencing in a study of cytomegalovirus exposure and HLA in healthy donors (TCRdb year 2017). Regarding the research as a whole: According to a later analysis, the approximately 120 validation repertoires were produced on the same platform as the 600 to 850 repertoires of the first cohort. The study was designed to test whether signatures of past pathogen exposure could be identified by cataloging public T cell receptors. In addition to the first cohort of roughly 670 subjects, a separate validation cohort of approximately 130 different subjects was used. The study combined high-throughput TCR immunosequencing, statistical association of individual TCRs with disease status, and machine learning to predict cytomegalovirus infection status. On the study overall, not on this receptor specifically: A total of around 150 TCR beta chains were listed by the study as associated with cytomegalovirus. Cytomegalovirus status was reported to be diagnosed by the classifier with high specificity and sensitivity in both the original and validation cohorts. Subsequent analysis determined that TCRs grouped into clusters in the first cohort also showed a tendency toward co-occurrence across the 120 or so validation repertoires, and approximately 94% of cluster scores exceeded 0. Three of the identified cytomegalovirus-associated TCR beta chains were confirmed in vitro to be specific for cytomegalovirus antigens. The authors suggested that the approach could potentially be generalized to other disease states and immunological phenotypes. All 130 or so repertoires were used to score co-occurrence in the validation cohort in a later analysis, because that analysis had no HLA typing for the cohort. Most TCR sequences were observed very rarely across donors, whereas some public TCRs were present in many individuals.

Library creation used the immunoSEQ multiplex PCR assay. The authors' pipeline ran thus. A statistical classification framework was built to diagnose cytomegalovirus status from the catalog of TCR beta chain sequences. Sourced from immuneACCESS, this table was stored by TCRdb with only in-frame sequences that have V and J called. A share of the clones is absent; for the studies checked, an unresolved V gene accounts for under half, and the remainder has no known explanation. That table furnishes V, J and clone size, whereas the DNA furnished D and trimming. For this sample the table gives about 110,000 clones, of which roughly 95% were detected only once. 0.67% of the sample lies in the top ten. The donors belonged to the validation cohort of under 150 subjects, which was separate from the approximately 700-subject first cohort. Notes on this clone: The specificity of this receptor is unknown. No qualities accompany the bases; no much larger clone lies one base away.

Trimming at the junction amounts to 0 bases on V and 5 bases on J, and the germline ends lie 14 bases apart. Reading from cysteine to phenylalanine, the CDR3 counts 15 amino acids. The retained sequence is limited to the CDR3, 45 bases, with the frame set at the first base. In the germline V gene, CDR1 corresponds to SGDLS and CDR2 to YYNGEE. The origin of this receptor is a woman between 18 and 30 years old in good health and CMV-seronegative. The rearrangement combines TRBV9 with TRBJ1-1; TRBD1 is possibly the D segment (5 matching bases). The specimen was PBMCs. The DNA reads as follows: TGTGCCAGCAGCGTAGTTGAAGGGCGGGGGACTGAAGCTTTCTTT. It translates as CASSVVEGRGTEAFF. Extended through the reference TRBV9 and TRBJ1-1 proteins, this CDR3 yields the full variable domain: DSGVTQTPKHLITATGQRVTLRCSPRSGDLSVYWYQQSLDQGLQFLIQYYNGEERAKGNILERFSAQQFPDLHSELNLSSLELGDSALYFCASSVVEGRGTEAFFGQGTRLTVV.